This is a list of T cell receptor beta chains from one sample in a study of response to subunit inactivated influenza vaccine. TCRdb called the RT-PCR reads again in MiXCR, with one record for every CDR3 protein. There are 610,000 or so distinct CDR3 sequences in the sample; 12% to 15% occur only once, and approximately 12% lies in the top ten. The sequencing used PBMCs from blood, collected 11 to 12 days after vaccination. The receptors come from a man between 50 and 59 years old who received an inactivated influenza vaccine. CDR3s include the opening cysteine and the closing phenylalanine or tryptophan. The order of the fields is clone size, D gene, V gene, J gene, CDR3 protein, CDR3 DNA. A D gene is named only where the DNA matches it firmly. Clone size is given for some rows only: seen once, a few or many times, or a class if the clone is expanded.

few,TRBD1,TRBV16,TRBJ2-5,CASSQSRGRETQYF,TGTGCCAGCAGCCAATCAAGGGGGCGAGAGACCCAGTACTTC
few,NA,TRBV14,TRBJ2-3,CASSPIQGTDTQYF,TGTGCCAGCAGCCCGATCCAGGGAACAGATACGCAGTATTTT
NA,NA,TRBV19,TRBJ2-1,CASSEGPVDDEQFF,TGTGCCAGTAGTGAAGGGCCAGTAGATGATGAGCAGTTCTTC
NA,NA,TRBV25-1,TRBJ2-1,CASSEWKGVSYNEQFF,TGTGCCAGCAGTGAATGGAAGGGGGTCTCCTACAATGAGCAGTTCTTC
NA,NA,TRBV4-2,TRBJ1-5,CASSQVSAEVYQPQHF,TGTGCCAGCAGCCAAGTGTCGGCGGAGGTTTATCAGCCCCAGCATTTT
few,NA,TRBV5-1,TRBJ2-7,CASSTGHGGKVYEQYF,TGCGCCAGCTCGACAGGGCACGGAGGGAAAGTCTACGAGCAGTACTTC
NA,TRBD1,TRBV9,TRBJ2-1,CASSVGQGVYNEQFF,TGTGCCAGCAGCGTGGGACAGGGGGTTTACAATGAGCAGTTCTTC
NA,TRBD1,TRBV4-2,TRBJ1-6,CASSPDREGNSPLHF,TGTGCCAGCAGCCCGGACAGGGAGGGCAATTCACCCCTCCACTTT
NA,TRBD2,TRBV7-9,TRBJ2-3,CAAGESRRATQYF,TGTGCGGCGGGAGAATCCCGCCGCGCTACGCAGTATTTT
NA,NA,TRBV12-3/TRBV12-4,TRBJ2-7,CASRGTASYEQYF,TGTGCCAGCAGGGGGACGGCCTCCTACGAGCAGTACTTC
few,TRBD1,TRBV7-9,TRBJ1-5,CASSRETGIVSNQPQHF,TGTGCCAGCAGCCGTGAGACAGGGATCGTTAGCAATCAGCCCCAGCATTTT
NA,NA,TRBV29-1,TRBJ1-1,CSVESRLGNTEAFF,TGCAGCGTTGAATCTCGGTTAGGGAACACTGAAGCTTTCTTT
few,NA,TRBV6-1,TRBJ2-3,CASRPGPRVPDTQYF,TGTGCCAGCAGACCCGGGCCCCGAGTCCCAGATACGCAGTATTTT
few,NA,TRBV7-9,TRBJ2-7,CASSLTLGQFSYEQYF,TGTGCCAGCAGCTTAACCCTTGGACAGTTCTCCTACGAGCAGTACTTC
few,NA,TRBV4-3,TRBJ2-1,CASSQDLGLYGMFF,TGCGCCAGCAGCCAAGATTTGGGACTCTATGGTATGTTCTTC
NA,NA,TRBV20-1,TRBJ2-1,CSASKGQGGNHEQFF,TGCAGTGCTAGTAAAGGGCAAGGAGGTAACCATGAGCAGTTCTTC
NA,TRBD2,TRBV5-1,TRBJ2-1,CASTLGLAGFSEQFF,TGCGCCAGCACCCTTGGGCTAGCGGGATTTTCTGAGCAGTTCTTC
NA,NA,TRBV10-2,TRBJ1-3,CASSEAPGTGNTIYF,TGCGCCAGCAGTGAGGCTCCCGGGACAGGAAACACCATATATTTT
few,NA,TRBV7-2,TRBJ2-3,CASSLAAPRGDTQYF,TGTGCCAGCAGCCTTGCGGCTCCCCGAGGGGATACGCAGTATTTT
NA,NA,TRBV10-3,TRBJ1-1,CAISESTVTEAFF,TGTGCCATCAGTGAGTCGACAGTAACAGAAGCTTTCTTT
few,NA,TRBV18,TRBJ1-3,CASSPLPVSDSGNTIYF,TGTGCCAGCTCACCACTACCGGTATCAGACTCTGGAAACACCATATATTTT
NA,NA,TRBV20-1,TRBJ2-1,CSARGELTGHLYNEQFF,TGCAGTGCTAGAGGGGAACTAACGGGACACCTCTACAATGAGCAGTTCTTC
NA,NA,TRBV6-2/TRBV6-3,TRBJ2-1,CASSWSSGSYNEQFF,TGTGCCAGCAGTTGGAGTAGCGGCTCCTACAATGAGCAGTTCTTC
few,TRBD2,TRBV4-1,TRBJ2-1,CASSQGVAGAYNEQFF,TGCGCCAGCAGCCAAGGGGTAGCGGGGGCCTACAATGAGCAGTTCTTC
few,NA,TRBV20-1,TRBJ2-5,CSASPKTGTQETQYF,TGCAGTGCTAGTCCCAAAACGGGAACCCAAGAGACCCAGTACTTC
many,TRBD1,TRBV4-3,TRBJ1-6,CASRQDAGGYSPLHF,TGCGCCAGCAGACAGGATGCAGGGGGTTATTCACCCCTCCACTTT
few,TRBD2,TRBV7-9,TRBJ2-3,CASTSLAGGSTDTQYF,TGTGCCAGCACGTCCCTAGCGGGAGGTTCAACAGATACGCAGTATTTT
few,TRBD1,TRBV18,TRBJ2-3,CASSPLGTGSRMDTQYF,TGTGCCAGCTCACCACTCGGGACAGGGAGTCGTATGGATACGCAGTATTTT
NA,TRBD1,TRBV12-3/TRBV12-4,TRBJ2-7,CASSLSSGGREQYF,TGTGCCAGCAGTTTAAGCTCAGGGGGTCGGGAGCAGTACTTC
NA,NA,TRBV9,TRBJ2-2,CASAKSNTGELFF,TGTGCCTCAGCGAAGTCGAACACCGGGGAGCTGTTTTTT
few,TRBD1,TRBV15,TRBJ2-5,CATSAGTGLRKETQYF,TGTGCCACCAGCGCTGGGACAGGGCTTAGAAAAGAGACCCAGTACTTC
few,TRBD1,TRBV7-2,TRBJ2-1,CASSFGTGVSKGNEQFF,TGTGCCAGCAGCTTTGGGACAGGGGTCAGTAAGGGGAATGAGCAGTTCTTC
NA,NA,TRBV20-1,TRBJ1-1,CSARGTTGPRYTEAFF,TGCAGTGCTAGAGGAACAACCGGGCCGCGCTACACTGAAGCTTTCTTT
few,TRBD1,TRBV5-6,TRBJ2-1,CASSTRTGQFF,TGTGCCAGCAGCACCCGGACAGGGCAGTTCTTC
few,NA,TRBV5-5,TRBJ2-1,CASSSLQGLNYNEQFF,TGTGCCAGCAGCTCCCTCCAGGGGTTGAACTACAATGAGCAGTTCTTC
NA,NA,TRBV9,TRBJ2-1,CASSSGPEQFF,TGTGCCAGCAGCTCGGGCCCTGAGCAGTTCTTC
few,TRBD1,TRBV7-8,TRBJ2-7,CASSAGQASYEQYF,TGTGCCAGCAGCGCCGGACAGGCCTCCTACGAGCAGTACTTC
NA,NA,TRBV7-3,TRBJ2-1,CASRLSLGTNEQFF,TGTGCCAGCAGGTTATCACTAGGTACCAATGAGCAGTTCTTC
few,TRBD1,TRBV28,TRBJ2-1,CASSLFTSGTGPYNEQFF,TGTGCCAGCAGTTTATTCACGTCCGGGACAGGGCCGTACAATGAGCAGTTCTTC
few,TRBD2,TRBV10-3,TRBJ2-1,CAISESRPPYSGSELYEQFF,TGTGCCATCAGTGAGTCGAGACCCCCTTATAGCGGGAGTGAGCTGTATGAGCAGTTCTTC
few,TRBD1,TRBV25-1,TRBJ2-2,CASTRNTGATTGELFF,TGTGCCAGCACCCGAAATACAGGGGCGACCACCGGGGAGCTGTTTTTT
NA,NA,TRBV12-3/TRBV12-4,TRBJ2-7,CASSHRAGTSSYEQYF,TGTGCCAGCAGCCACAGGGCCGGGACCAGCTCCTACGAGCAGTACTTC
NA,TRBD1,TRBV24-1,TRBJ1-4,CATSGFETGYEKLFF,TGTGCCACCAGTGGATTCGAGACAGGGTATGAAAAACTGTTTTTT
few,TRBD2,TRBV5-1,TRBJ2-7,CASSLGGTSGTYEQYF,TGCGCCAGCAGCTTGGGGGGGACTAGCGGGACCTACGAGCAGTACTTC
few,NA,TRBV7-9,TRBJ1-4,CATDRPNEKLFF,TGTGCCACGGACCGGCCTAATGAAAAACTGTTTTTT
NA,TRBD1,TRBV6-2/TRBV6-3,TRBJ2-1,CASSYGQGYNEQFF,TGTGCCAGCAGTTATGGACAGGGGTACAATGAGCAGTTCTTC
many,NA,TRBV20-1,TRBJ2-3,CSAREASGTDTQYF,TGCAGTGCTAGAGAAGCTTCCGGGACAGATACGCAGTATTTT
NA,TRBD1,TRBV11-2,TRBJ2-4,CASSQNGVRIQGGNIQYF,TGTGCCAGCAGCCAAAATGGGGTTCGGATACAGGGGGGAAACATTCAGTACTTC
few,NA,TRBV25-1,TRBJ2-1,CASSELGQGNNEQFF,TGTGCCAGCAGTGAACTGGGGCAGGGAAACAATGAGCAGTTCTTC
few,TRBD2,TRBV12-3/TRBV12-4,TRBJ2-5,CASSLSVGTSRRYF,TGTGCCAGCAGTTTAAGTGTAGGGACTAGCCGGAGGTACTTC
few,NA,TRBV12-3/TRBV12-4,TRBJ2-5,CASSKTDGETQYF,TGTGCCAGCAGTAAGACTGACGGGGAGACCCAGTACTTC
many,NA,TRBV3-1,TRBJ2-2,CASSQSWGELFF,TGTGCCAGCAGCCAATCTTGGGGGGAGCTGTTTTTT
few,NA,TRBV6-5,TRBJ1-1,CASSYTTQFTEAFF,TGTGCCAGCAGTTATACCACTCAATTCACTGAAGCTTTCTTT